This TCR beta chain was identified during a study of blood T cell repertoires in COVID-19. Background on the study: The United States, Italy and Spain were the sources of the acute and convalescent COVID-19 samples. T cells, B-cell-depleted T cells, or PBMCs supplied cDNA or gDNA.

How the authors handled the data: Estimation of nucleated cell counts was performed using reference gene primer amplification. Measured with immunoSEQ multiplex PCR; TCRdb has only the in-frame clones, and not every one. Clonal size and the V and J genes are those of that table, whereas D and trimming came from the DNA. The sample consists of roughly 200,000 clones, about 85% of them appearing once. Germline CDR1 reads SEHNR; CDR2 reads FQNEAQ (reference sequence). The V segment lost 4 bases and the J segment 3 bases; nucleotides outside the gene matches: 5. This CDR3 has 15 residues. The receptor's source is a young woman who had recovered from COVID-19. This chain links TRBV7-9 with TRBJ1-1; the match to TRBD1 covers 10 bases. The sequenced sample was peripheral blood. CDR3 loop: CASSWGDRGHTEAFF. CDR3 nucleotides: TGTGCCAGCAGCTGGGGCGACAGGGGGCACACTGAAGCTTTCTTT.